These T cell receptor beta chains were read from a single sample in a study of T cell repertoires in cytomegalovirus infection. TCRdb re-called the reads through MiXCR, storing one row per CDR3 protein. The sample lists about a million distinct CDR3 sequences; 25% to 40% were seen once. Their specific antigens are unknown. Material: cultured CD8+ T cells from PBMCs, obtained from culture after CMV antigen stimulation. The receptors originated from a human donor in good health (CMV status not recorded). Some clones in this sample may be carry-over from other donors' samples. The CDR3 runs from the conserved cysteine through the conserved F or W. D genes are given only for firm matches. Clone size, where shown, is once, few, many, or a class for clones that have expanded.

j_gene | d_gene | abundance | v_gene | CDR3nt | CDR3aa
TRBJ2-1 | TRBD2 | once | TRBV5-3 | TGTGCCAGCAGCTCCCCGGGACTAGTGGCCTTAGGGCAGTTCTTC | CASSSPGLVALGQFF
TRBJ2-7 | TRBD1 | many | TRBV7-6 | TGTGCCAGCAGCCCAGACAGGGGGTCCTACGAGCAGTACTTC | CASSPDRGSYEQYF
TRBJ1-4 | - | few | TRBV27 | TGTGCCAGCAGTTTATTTAGGGGATCTAATGAAAAACTGTTTTTT | CASSLFRGSNEKLFF
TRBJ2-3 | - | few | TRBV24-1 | TGTGCCACCAGTGATTTGCCGAAAACAGCAGATACGCAGTATTTT | CATSDLPKTADTQYF
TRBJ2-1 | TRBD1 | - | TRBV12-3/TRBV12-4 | TGTGCCAGCAGGGAAGGGGGCGAGCAGTTCTTC | CASREGGEQFF
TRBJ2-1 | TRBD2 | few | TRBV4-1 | TGCGCCAGCAGCCAGTCCGGGACTAGCGGGGACAATGAGCAGTTCTTC | CASSQSGTSGDNEQFF
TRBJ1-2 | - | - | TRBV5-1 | TGCGCCAGCAGAGTCACGCAGTCGGACTATGGCTACACCTTC | CASRVTQSDYGYTF
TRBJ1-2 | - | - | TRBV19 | TGTGCCATCCCGGACAGTTTTAATGGCTACACCTTC | CAIPDSFNGYTF
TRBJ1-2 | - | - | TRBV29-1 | TGCAGCGTTGAGGGGCAGGGCTTTGGCTACACCTTC | CSVEGQGFGYTF
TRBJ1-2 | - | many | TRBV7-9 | TGTGCCAGCAGCCCGGGTAGCTCTAACTATGGCTACACCTTC | CASSPGSSNYGYTF
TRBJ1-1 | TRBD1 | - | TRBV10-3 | TGTACCATCAGTGACCTGGACAGGGTAATGGAGACTGAAGCTTTCTTT | CTISDLDRVMETEAFF
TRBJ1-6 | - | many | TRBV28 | TGTGCCAGCAGTTTATTGTTAGGCTCCCTCGAACCCCTCCACTTT | CASSLLLGSLEPLHF
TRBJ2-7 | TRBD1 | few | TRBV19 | TGTGCCAGTAGTCCGGGACAGGGGCTCCTTCCCTACGAGCAGTACTTC | CASSPGQGLLPYEQYF
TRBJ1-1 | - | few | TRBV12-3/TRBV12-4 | TGTGCCAGCACCATCGACGATCATGGGGCTGAAGCTTTCTTT | CASTIDDHGAEAFF
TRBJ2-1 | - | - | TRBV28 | TGTGCCAGCAACTTTAGGAGCTTAGCCTACAATGAGCAGTTCTTC | CASNFRSLAYNEQFF
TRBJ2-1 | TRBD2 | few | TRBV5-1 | TGCGCCAGCAGCTTGGTGGGAGGGATGTTAAACAATGAGCAGTTCTTC | CASSLVGGMLNNEQFF
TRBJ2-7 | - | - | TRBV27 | TGTGCCAGCAGTTTATCTTACAGGTACATCCCCTACGAGCAGTACTTC | CASSLSYRYIPYEQYF
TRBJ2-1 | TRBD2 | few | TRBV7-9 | TGTGCCAGCAGCTCCCCCGGGGGGGGCCCCGAGGATGAGCAGTTCTTC | CASSSPGGGPEDEQFF
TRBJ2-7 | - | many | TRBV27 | TGTGCCAGCAGCCCTCAGGGATACGAGCAGTACTTC | CASSPQGYEQYF
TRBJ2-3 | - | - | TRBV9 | TGTGCCAGCAGCGTAAAGGCAGGGACAGATACGCAGTATTTT | CASSVKAGTDTQYF
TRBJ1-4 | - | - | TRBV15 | TGTGCCACCTCCGTGGGAAAGAATGAAAAACTGTTTTTT | CATSVGKNEKLFF
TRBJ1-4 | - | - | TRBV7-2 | TGTGCCAGCAGCTTAGAAGGGGCCGATGAAAAACTGTTTTTT | CASSLEGADEKLFF
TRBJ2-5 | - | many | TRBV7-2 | TGTGCCAGCAGCTTAGAGTACGCAGCAGATGGGACCCAGTACTTC | CASSLEYAADGTQYF
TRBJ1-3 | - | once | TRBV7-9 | TGTGCCAGCAGCTTAGGACGGGAAGGTGGTAACACCATATATTTT | CASSLGREGGNTIYF
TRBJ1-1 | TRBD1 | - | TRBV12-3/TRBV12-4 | TGTGCCAGCAGTCCTGACAGGGAAGCTTGGAACACTGAAGCTTTCTTT | CASSPDREAWNTEAFF
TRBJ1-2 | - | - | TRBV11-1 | TGTGCCAGCAGCGCCACAGCCTACTCTAACTATGGCTACACCTTC | CASSATAYSNYGYTF
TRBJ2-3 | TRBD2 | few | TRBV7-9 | TGTGCCAGCAGCTTGACCCTTAGCGGGGCAGATACGCAGTATTTT | CASSLTLSGADTQYF
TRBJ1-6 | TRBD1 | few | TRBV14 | TGTGCCAGCAGCCAAGAATGGGGAAGATGGACAGGGGAAGTATCGCGTTCACCCCTCCACTTT | CASSQEWGRWTGEVSRSPLHF
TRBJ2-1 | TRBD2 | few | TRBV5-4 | TGTGCCAGCAGCTTGTTCCCTCTCGGGGGGGCCTACAATGAGCAGTTCTTC | CASSLFPLGGAYNEQFF
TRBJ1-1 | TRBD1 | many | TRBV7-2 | TGTGCCAGCAGCTCCCGTTGGACAGGGGCGGTTGAAGCTTTCTTT | CASSSRWTGAVEAFF
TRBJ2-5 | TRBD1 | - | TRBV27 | TGTGCCAGCAGTCCTACAGGGGGACGTTGGGAGACCCAGTACTTC | CASSPTGGRWETQYF
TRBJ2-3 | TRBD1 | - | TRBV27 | TGTGCCAGCAGTTTGTTCGTTGGGGGTCAGGGGGATACAGATACGCAGTATTTT | CASSLFVGGQGDTDTQYF
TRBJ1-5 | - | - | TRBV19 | TGTGCCAGTAGTATCGGGGAAAATCAGCCCCAGCATTTT | CASSIGENQPQHF
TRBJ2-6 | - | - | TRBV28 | TGTGCCAGCAGCTCCCCGGGGGAGAGCTCTGGGGCCAACGTCCTGACTTTC | CASSSPGESSGANVLTF
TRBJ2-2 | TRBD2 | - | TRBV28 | TGTGCCAGCAGTACCCTGGTGCGGGGGGGCCAAGGCACCGGGGAGCTGTTTTTT | CASSTLVRGGQGTGELFF